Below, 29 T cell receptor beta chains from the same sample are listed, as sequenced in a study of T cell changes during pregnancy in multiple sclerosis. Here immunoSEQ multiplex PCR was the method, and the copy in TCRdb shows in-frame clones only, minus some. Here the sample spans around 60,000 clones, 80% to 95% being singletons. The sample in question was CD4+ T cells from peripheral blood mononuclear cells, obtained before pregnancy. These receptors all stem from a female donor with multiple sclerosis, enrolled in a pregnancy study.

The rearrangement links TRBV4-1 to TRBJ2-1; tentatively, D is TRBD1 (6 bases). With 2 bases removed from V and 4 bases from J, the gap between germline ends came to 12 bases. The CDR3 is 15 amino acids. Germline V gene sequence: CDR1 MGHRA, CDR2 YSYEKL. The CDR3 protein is CASSQPTQGYNEQFF. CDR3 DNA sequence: TGCGCCAGCAGCCAACCTACCCAGGGGTACAATGAGCAGTTCTTC.

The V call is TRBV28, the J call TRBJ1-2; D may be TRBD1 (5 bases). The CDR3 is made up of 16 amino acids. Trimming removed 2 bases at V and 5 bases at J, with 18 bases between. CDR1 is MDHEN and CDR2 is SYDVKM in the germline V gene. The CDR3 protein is CASSLRGGKGTYGYTF. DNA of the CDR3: TGTGCCAGCAGTTTAAGGGGCGGGAAGGGGACTTATGGCTACACCTTC.

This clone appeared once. The CDR3 reads CSVGGTSGRVTTDTQYF. DNA of the CDR3: TGCAGCGTTGGGGGGACTAGCGGGAGGGTTACGACAGATACGCAGTATTTT. The chain carries TRBV29-1 and TRBJ2-3; 16 nucleotides agree with TRBD2. CDR1 and CDR2 (germline): SQVTM, ANQGSEA. V shed 4 bases and J 3 bases; nucleotides not matched to a gene: 7. The CDR3 runs 17 residues.

The CDR3 region has the DNA TGTGCCAGCAGCTTGGTTGGCCAGCCCCAGCATTTT. This codes for CASSLVGQPQHF. The rearrangement uses TRBV5-5 and TRBJ1-5, with D unresolved. Germline V gives CDR1 SGHKS, CDR2 YYEKEE (reference sequence). This CDR3 contains 12 residues. V gave up 0 bases and J gave up 7 bases, with 5 bases separating them.

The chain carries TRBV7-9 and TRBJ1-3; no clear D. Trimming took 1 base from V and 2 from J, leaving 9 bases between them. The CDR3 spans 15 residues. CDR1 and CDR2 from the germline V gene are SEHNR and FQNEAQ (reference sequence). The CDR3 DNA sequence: TGTGCCAGCAGCTTAGGGACGGGGACTGGAAACACCATATATTTT. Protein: CASSLGTGTGNTIYF.

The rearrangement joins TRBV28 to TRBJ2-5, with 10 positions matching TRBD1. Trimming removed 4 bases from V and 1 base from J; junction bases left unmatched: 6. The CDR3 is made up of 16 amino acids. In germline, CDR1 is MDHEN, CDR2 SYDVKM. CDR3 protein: CASSSPGQGFQETQYF. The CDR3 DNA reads TGTGCCAGCAGTTCTCCGGGACAGGGGTTCCAAGAGACCCAGTACTTC.

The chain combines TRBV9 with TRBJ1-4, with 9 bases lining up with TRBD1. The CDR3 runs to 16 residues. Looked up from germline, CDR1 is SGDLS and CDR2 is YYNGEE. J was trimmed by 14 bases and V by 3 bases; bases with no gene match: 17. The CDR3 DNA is TGTGCCAGCAGCGCTGCTTTGGGACAGGGAGGGGTCAGGCTGTTTTTT. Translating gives CASSAALGQGGVRLFF.

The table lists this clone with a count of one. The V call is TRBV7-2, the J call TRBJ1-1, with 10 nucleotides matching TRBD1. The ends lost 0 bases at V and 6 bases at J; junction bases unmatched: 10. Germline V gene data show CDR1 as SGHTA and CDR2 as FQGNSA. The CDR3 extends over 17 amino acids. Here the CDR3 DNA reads TGTGCCAGCAGCTTAGCGGTTCTGACAGGGGGCATAGCTGAAGCTTTCTTT. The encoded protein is CASSLAVLTGGIAEAFF.

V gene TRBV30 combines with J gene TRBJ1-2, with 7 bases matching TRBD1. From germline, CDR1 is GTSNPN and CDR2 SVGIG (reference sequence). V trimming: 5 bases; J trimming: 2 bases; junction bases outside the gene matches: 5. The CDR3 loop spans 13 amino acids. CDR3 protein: CAWDTQGNYGYTF. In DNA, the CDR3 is TGTGCCTGGGACACACAGGGGAACTATGGCTACACCTTC.

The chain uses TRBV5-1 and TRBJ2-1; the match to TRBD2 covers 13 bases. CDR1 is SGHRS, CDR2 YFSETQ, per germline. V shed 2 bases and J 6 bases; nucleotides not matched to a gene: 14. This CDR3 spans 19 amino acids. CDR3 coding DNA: TGCGCCAGCAGCTTACGGCCTCACGGACTAGCGGGAGTGAGCAATGAGCAGTTCTTC. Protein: CASSLRPHGLAGVSNEQFF.

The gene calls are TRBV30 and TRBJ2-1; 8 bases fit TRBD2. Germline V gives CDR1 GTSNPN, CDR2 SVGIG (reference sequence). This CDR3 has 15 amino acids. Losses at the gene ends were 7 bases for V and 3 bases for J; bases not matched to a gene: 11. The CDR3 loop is CAFAISGGVYNEQFF. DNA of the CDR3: TGTGCCTTCGCCATTTCCGGGGGGGTCTACAATGAGCAGTTCTTC.

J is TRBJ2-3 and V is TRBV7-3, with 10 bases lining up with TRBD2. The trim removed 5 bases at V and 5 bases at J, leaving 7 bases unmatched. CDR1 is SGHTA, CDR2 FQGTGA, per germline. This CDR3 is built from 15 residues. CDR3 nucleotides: TGTGCCAGCAGCCCTAGTGCTAGCGGGGGAGATACGCAGTATTTT. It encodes CASSPSASGGDTQYF.

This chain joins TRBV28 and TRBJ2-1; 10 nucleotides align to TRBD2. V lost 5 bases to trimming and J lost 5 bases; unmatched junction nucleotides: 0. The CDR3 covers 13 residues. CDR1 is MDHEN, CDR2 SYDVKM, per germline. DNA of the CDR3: TGTGCCAGCAGTGGACTAGCGGACAATGAGCAGTTCTTC. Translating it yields CASSGLADNEQFF.

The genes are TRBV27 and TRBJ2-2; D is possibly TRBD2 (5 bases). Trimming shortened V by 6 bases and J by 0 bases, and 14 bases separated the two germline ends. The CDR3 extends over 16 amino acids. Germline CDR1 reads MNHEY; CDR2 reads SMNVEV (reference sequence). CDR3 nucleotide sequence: TGTGCCAGCAGGCAGAGCGGAACAGCGAACACCGGGGAGCTGTTTTTT. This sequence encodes CASRQSGTANTGELFF.

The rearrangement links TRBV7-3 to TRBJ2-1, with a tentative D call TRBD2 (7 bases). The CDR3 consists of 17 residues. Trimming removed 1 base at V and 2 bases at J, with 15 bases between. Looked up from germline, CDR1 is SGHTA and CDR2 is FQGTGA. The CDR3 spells CASSLNLGGGTYNEQFF. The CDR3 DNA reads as TGTGCCAGCAGCTTAAACTTAGGGGGAGGGACCTACAATGAGCAGTTCTTC.

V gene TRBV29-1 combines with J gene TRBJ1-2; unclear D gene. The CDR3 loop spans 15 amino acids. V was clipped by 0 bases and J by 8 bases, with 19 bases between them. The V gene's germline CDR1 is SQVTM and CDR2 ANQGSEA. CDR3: CSVEDSGSPCEGYTF. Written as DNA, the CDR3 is TGCAGCGTTGAAGATTCGGGATCCCCCTGCGAGGGCTACACCTTC.

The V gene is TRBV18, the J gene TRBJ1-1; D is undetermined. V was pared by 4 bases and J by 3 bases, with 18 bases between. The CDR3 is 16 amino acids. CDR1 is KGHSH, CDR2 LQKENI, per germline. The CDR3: CASSLLGGETYTEAFF. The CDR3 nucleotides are TGTGCCAGCTCACTCTTGGGCGGGGAGACGTACACTGAAGCTTTCTTT.

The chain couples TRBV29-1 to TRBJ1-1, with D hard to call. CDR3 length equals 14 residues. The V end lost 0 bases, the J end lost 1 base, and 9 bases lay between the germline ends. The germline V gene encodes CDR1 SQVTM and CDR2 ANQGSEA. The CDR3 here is CSVEDLEWNTEAFF. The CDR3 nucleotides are TGCAGCGTTGAAGATCTGGAGTGGAACACTGAAGCTTTCTTT. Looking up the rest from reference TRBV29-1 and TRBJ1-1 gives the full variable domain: SAVISQKPSRDICQRGTSLTIQCQVDSQVTMMFWYRQQPGQSLTLIATANQGSEATYESGFVIDKFPISRPNLTFSTLTVSNMSPEDSSIYLCSVEDLEWNTEAFFGQGTRLTVV.

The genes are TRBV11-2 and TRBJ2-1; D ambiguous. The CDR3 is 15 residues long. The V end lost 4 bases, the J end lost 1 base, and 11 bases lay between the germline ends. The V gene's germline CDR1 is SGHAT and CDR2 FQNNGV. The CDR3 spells CASSSFLNSYNEQFF. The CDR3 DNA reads TGTGCCAGCAGCTCCTTCTTAAATTCCTACAATGAGCAGTTCTTC.

CDR3 nucleotides: TGTGCCAGCAGAGCTCAAGCGGGAGTCCCCAATCAATACGAGCAGTACTTC. Its translation: CASRAQAGVPNQYEQYF. This rearrangement joins TRBV28 to TRBJ2-7; TRBD2 aligns across 8 bases. CDR1 MDHEN and CDR2 SYDVKM come from the germline V gene. This CDR3 has 17 amino acids. The trim removed 6 bases at V and 4 bases at J, leaving 17 bases unmatched.

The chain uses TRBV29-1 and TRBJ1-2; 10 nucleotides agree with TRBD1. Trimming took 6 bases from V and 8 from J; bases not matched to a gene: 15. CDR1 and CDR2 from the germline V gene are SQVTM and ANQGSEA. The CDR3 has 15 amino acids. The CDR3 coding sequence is TGCAGCGTGAGCGGGGACAGGGGCGTACCACAGGGCTACACCTTC. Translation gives CSVSGDRGVPQGYTF. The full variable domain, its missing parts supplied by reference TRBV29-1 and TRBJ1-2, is SAVISQKPSRDICQRGTSLTIQCQVDSQVTMMFWYRQQPGQSLTLIATANQGSEATYESGFVIDKFPISRPNLTFSTLTVSNMSPEDSSIYLCSVSGDRGVPQGYTFGSGTRLTVV.

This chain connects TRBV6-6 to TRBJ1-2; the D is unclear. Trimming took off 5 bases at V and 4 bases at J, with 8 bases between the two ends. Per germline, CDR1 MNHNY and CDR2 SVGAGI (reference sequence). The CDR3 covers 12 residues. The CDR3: CASSRQSYGYTF. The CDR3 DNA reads TGTGCCAGCAGTAGACAATCCTATGGCTACACCTTC.

CDR3 bases: TGTGCCAGCAGCGTAGGGCTAGCGGGAGGGGAGACCCAGTACTTC. Translated: CASSVGLAGGETQYF. The rearrangement uses TRBV9 and TRBJ2-5; 12 bases are shared with TRBD2. Trimming cost V 0 bases and J 5 bases; bases outside gene matches: 2. The CDR3 runs 15 residues. Germline V gives CDR1 SGDLS, CDR2 YYNGEE.

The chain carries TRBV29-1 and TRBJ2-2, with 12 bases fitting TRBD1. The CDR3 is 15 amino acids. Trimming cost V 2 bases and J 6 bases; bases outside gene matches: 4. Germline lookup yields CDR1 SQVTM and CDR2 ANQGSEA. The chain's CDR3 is CSVERGQGASGELFF. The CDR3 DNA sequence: TGCAGCGTTGAAAGGGGACAGGGGGCTTCCGGGGAGCTGTTTTTT.

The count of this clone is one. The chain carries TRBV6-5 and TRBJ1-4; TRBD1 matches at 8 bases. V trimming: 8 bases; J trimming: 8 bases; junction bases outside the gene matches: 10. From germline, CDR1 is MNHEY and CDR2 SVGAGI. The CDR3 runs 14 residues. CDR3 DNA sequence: TGTGCCAGCGGGAGGACAGGGCGTCGCGAAAAACTGTTTTTT. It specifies CASGRTGRREKLFF.

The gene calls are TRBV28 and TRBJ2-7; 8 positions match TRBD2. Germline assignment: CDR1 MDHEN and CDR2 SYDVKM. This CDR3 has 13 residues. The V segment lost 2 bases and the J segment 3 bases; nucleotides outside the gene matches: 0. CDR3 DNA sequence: TGTGCCAGCAGTTTAACTAGCGGCTACGAGCAGTACTTC. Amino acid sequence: CASSLTSGYEQYF.

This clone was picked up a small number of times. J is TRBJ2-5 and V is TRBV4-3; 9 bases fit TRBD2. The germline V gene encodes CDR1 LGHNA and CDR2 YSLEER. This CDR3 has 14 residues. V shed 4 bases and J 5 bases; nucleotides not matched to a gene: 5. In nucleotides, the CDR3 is TGCGCCAGCAGCCTTGGGACTAGCAAGGAGACCCAGTACTTC. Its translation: CASSLGTSKETQYF.

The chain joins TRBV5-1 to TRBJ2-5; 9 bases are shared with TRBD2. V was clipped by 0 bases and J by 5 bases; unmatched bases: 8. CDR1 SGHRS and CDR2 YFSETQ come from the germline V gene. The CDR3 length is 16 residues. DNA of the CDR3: TGCGCCAGCAGCTTGGCCGGAGCGGGAGGTGGCGAGACCCAGTACTTC. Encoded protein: CASSLAGAGGGETQYF. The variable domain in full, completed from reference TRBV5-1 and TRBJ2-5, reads KAGVTQTPRYLIKTRGQQVTLSCSPISGHRSVSWYQQTPGQGLQFLFEYFSETQRNKGNFPGRFSGRQFSNSRSEMNVSTLELGDSALYLCASSLAGAGGGETQYFGPGTRLLVL.

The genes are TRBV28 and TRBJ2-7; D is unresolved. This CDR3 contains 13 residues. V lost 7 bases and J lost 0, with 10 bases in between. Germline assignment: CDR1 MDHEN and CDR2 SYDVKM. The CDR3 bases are TGTGCCAGCAATGTAGGCGGCTCCTACGAGCAGTACTTC. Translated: CASNVGGSYEQYF.